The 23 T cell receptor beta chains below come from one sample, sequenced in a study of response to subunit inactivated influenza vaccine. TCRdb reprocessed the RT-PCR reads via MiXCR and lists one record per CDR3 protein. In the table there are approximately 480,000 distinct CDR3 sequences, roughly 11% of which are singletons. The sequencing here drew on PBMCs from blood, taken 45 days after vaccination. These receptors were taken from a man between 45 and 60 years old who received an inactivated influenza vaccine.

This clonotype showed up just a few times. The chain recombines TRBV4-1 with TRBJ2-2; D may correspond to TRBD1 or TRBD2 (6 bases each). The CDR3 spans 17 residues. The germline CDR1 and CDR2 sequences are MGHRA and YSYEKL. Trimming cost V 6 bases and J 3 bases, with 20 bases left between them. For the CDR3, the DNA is TGCGCCAGCAGACATCCCCCGGGGGCAACAGACACCGGGGAGCTGTTTTTT. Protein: CASRHPPGATDTGELFF.

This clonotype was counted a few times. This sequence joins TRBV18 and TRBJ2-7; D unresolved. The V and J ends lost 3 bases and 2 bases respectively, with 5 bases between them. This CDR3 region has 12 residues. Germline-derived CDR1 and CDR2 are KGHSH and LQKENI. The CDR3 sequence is CASSPWPYEQYF. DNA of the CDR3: TGTGCCAGCTCACCTTGGCCCTACGAGCAGTACTTC.

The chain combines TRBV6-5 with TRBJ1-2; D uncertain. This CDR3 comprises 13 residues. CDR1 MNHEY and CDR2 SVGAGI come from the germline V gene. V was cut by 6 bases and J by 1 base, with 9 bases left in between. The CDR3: CASSRLGNYGYTF. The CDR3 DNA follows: TGTGCCAGCAGCCGGCTCGGTAACTATGGCTACACCTTC.

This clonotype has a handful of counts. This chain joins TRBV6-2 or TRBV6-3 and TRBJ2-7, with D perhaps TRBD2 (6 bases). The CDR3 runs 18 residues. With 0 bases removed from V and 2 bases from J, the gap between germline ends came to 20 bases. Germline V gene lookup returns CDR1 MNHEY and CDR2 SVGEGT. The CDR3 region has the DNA TGTGCCAGCAGTTACTCGACAAGGAGGAGGGGTCCCGCCTACGAGCAGTACTTC. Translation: CASSYSTRRRGPAYEQYF.

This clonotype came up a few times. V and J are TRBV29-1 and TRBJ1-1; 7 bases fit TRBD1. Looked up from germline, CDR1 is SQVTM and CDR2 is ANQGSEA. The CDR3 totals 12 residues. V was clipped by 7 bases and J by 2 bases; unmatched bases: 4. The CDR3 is CSGGQRNTEAFF. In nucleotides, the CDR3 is TGCAGCGGGGGACAGAGAAACACTGAAGCTTTCTTT.

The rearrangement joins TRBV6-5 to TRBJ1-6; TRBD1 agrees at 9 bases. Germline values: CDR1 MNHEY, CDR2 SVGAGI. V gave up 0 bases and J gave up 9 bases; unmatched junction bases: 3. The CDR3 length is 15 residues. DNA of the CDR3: TGTGCCAGCAGTTACTCGGGACAGGGTAGTTCACCCCTCCACTTT. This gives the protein CASSYSGQGSSPLHF.

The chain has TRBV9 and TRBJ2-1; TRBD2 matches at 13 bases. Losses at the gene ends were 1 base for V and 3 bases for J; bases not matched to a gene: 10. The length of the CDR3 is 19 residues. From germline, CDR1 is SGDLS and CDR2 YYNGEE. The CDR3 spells CASSVFGLAGAEYYNEQFF. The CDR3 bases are TGTGCCAGCAGCGTATTCGGACTAGCGGGAGCCGAATACTACAATGAGCAGTTCTTC.

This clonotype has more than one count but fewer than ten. The CDR3 reads CASSFRTGGVVTNEKLFF. The CDR3, as DNA: TGTGCCAGCAGTTTTAGAACAGGGGGCGTAGTAACTAATGAAAAACTGTTTTTT. J is TRBJ1-4 and V is TRBV28; 9 bases fit TRBD1. Unmatched junction bases numbered 9, after V lost 3 bases and J lost 1 base. The CDR3 is 18 amino acids. Germline CDR1 is MDHEN and CDR2 is SYDVKM. Filled out from reference TRBV28 and TRBJ1-4, the complete variable domain reads DVKVTQSSRYLVKRTGEKVFLECVQDMDHENMFWYRQDPGLGLRLIYFSYDVKMKEKGDIPEGYSVSREKKERFSLILESASTNQTSMYLCASSFRTGGVVTNEKLFFGSGTQLSVL.

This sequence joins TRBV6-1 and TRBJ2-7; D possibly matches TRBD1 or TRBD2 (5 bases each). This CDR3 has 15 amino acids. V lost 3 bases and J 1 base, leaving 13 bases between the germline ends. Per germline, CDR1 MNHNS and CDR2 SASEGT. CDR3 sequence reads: CASSDRGRVSYEQYF. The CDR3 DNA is TGTGCCAGCAGTGATCGGGGCAGAGTATCCTACGAGCAGTACTTC.

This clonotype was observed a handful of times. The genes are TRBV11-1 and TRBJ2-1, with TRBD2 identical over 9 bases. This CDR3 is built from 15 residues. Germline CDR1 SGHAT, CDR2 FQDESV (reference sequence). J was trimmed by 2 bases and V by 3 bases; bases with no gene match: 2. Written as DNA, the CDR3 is TGTGCCAGCAGCTTCGCGGGAGGGGCCTACAATGAGCAGTTCTTC. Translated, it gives CASSFAGGAYNEQFF.

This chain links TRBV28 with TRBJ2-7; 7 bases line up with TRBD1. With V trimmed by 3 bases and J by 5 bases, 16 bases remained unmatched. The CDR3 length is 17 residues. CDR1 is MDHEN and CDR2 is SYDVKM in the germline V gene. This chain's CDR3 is CASSFPLQGTRVDEQYF. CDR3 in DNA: TGTGCCAGCAGTTTCCCCCTACAGGGGACGAGAGTCGACGAGCAGTACTTC. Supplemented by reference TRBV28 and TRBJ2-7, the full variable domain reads DVKVTQSSRYLVKRTGEKVFLECVQDMDHENMFWYRQDPGLGLRLIYFSYDVKMKEKGDIPEGYSVSREKKERFSLILESASTNQTSMYLCASSFPLQGTRVDEQYFGPGTRLTVT.

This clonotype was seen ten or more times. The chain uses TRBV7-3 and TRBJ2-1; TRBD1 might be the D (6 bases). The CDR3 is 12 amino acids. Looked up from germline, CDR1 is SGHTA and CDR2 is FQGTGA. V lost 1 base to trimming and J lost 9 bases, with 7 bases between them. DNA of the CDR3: TGTGCCAGCAGCTTAAGAGGGGGTGAGCAGTTCTTC. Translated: CASSLRGGEQFF.

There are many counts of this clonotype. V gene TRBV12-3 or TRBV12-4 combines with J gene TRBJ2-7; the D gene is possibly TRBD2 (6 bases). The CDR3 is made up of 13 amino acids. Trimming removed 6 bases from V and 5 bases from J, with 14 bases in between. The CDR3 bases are TGTGCCAGCAGCCAGACTAGAACCAACGAGCAGTACTTC. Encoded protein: CASSQTRTNEQYF.

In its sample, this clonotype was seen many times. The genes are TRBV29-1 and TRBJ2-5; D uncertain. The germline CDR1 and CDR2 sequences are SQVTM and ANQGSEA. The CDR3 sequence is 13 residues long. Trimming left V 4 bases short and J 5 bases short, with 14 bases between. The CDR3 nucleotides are TGCAGCGTTGGGAGACGGGTGGAGGAGACCCAGTACTTC. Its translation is CSVGRRVEETQYF.

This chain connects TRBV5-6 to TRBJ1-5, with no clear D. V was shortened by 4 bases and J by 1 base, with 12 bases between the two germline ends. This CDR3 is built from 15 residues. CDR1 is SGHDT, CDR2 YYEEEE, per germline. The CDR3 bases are TGTGCCAGCAGCCTGTCGCTTGGAAGCAATCAGCCCCAGCATTTT. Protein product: CASSLSLGSNQPQHF.

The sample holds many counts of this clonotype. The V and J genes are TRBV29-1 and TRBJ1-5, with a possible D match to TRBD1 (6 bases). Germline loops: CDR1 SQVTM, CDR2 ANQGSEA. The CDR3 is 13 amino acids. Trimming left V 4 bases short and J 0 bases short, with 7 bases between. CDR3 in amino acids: CSVGQDSNQPQHF. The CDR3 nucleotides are TGCAGCGTTGGACAGGATAGCAATCAGCCCCAGCATTTT.

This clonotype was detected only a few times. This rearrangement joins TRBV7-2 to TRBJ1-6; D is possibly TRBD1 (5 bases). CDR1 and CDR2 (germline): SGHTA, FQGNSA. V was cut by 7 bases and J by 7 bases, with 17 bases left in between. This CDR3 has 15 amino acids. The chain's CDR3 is CASTSSGGKNSPLHF. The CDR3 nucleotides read TGTGCCAGCACCTCCTCGGGGGGGAAAAATTCACCCCTCCACTTT.

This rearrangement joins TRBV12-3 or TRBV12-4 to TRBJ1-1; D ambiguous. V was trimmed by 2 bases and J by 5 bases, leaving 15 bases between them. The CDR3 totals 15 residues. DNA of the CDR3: TGTGCCAGCAGTTTAATTTCGGCGGGAAGAACTGAAGCTTTCTTT. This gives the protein CASSLISAGRTEAFF.

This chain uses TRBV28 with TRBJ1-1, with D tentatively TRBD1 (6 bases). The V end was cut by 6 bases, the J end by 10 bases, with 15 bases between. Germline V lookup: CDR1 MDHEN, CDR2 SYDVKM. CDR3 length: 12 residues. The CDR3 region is CASRKTGRAAFF. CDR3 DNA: TGTGCCAGCAGAAAGACAGGTAGGGCAGCTTTCTTT.

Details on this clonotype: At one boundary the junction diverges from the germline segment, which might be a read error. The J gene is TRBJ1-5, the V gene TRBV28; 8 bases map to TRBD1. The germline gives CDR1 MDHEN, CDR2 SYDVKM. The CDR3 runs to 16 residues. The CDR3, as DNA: TGTGCCGGCAGTCCCGGGACAGGCCTTCGCAATCAGCCCCAGCATTTT. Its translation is CAGSPGTGLRNQPQHF.

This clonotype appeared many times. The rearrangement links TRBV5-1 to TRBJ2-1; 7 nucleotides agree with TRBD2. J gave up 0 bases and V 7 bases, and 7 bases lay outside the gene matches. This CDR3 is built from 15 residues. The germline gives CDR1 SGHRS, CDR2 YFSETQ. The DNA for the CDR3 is TGCGCCAGCCTTCCGCGGGGGAGCTCCTACAATGAGCAGTTCTTC. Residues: CASLPRGSSYNEQFF.

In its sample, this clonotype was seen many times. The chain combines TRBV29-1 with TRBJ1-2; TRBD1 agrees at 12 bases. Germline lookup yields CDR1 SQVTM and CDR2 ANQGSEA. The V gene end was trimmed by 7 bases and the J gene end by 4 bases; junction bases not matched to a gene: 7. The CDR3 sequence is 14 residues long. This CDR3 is CSGGTGGAFYGYTF. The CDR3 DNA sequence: TGCAGCGGCGGGACAGGGGGCGCTTTCTATGGCTACACCTTC.

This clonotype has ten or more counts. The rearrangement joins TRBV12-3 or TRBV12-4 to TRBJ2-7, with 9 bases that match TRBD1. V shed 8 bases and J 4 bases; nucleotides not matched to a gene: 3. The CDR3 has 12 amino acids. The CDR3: CASGTGWYEQYF. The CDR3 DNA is TGTGCCAGCGGGACAGGGTGGTACGAGCAGTACTTC.